One and the same sample provided the 14 T cell receptor beta chains below, sequenced in a study of identical twins (dated by TCRdb to about 2016). The method was 5' RACE. The reads were generated on an Illumina HiSeq 2000. TCRdb trimmed public reads at Q25 via fastp, called clones via MiXCR and kept in-frame beta chains. Entries that share a CDR3 protein sequence are merged under the most common genes and DNA. This sample gives about 660,000 distinct CDR3 sequences in total; under 9% of them show up just once. The ten biggest clones cover 0.85% to 1% of the sample. The same sample was also studied in work on yellow fever vaccine responses in identical twins.

The sequenced material came from PBMCs. These receptor sequences come from a woman aged 18-29 years in good health.

The table lists this clonotype with a few counts. This chain links TRBV6-2 or TRBV6-3 with TRBJ2-7, with D possibly being TRBD1 (5 bases). Trimming removed 5 bases at V and 2 bases at J, with 10 bases between. This CDR3 spans 13 amino acids. CDR1 is MNHEY and CDR2 is SVGEGT in the germline V gene. The CDR3 DNA reads TGTGCCAGCAGTAATGGACAAGCCTACGAGCAGTACTTC. Protein product: CASSNGQAYEQYF.

This clonotype came up a few times. The V gene is TRBV12-3 or TRBV12-4, the J gene TRBJ2-5, with D unclear. Trimming removed 8 bases at V and 1 base at J, with 14 bases between. The CDR3 spans 14 residues. CDR3 DNA: TGTGCCAGCGGAGCCTGGAGCAGCCAAGAGACCCAGTACTTC. Encoded protein: CASGAWSSQETQYF.

This clonotype occurred many times. V gene TRBV20-1 combines with J gene TRBJ2-3; D may correspond to TRBD1 or TRBD2 (5 bases each). Trimming left V 6 bases short and J 2 bases short, with 15 bases between. Germline lookup yields CDR1 DFQATT and CDR2 SNEGSKA (reference sequence). The CDR3 totals 14 residues. The DNA for the CDR3 is TGCAGTGCGAACCGGGACCGAGACACAGATACGCAGTATTTT. This sequence encodes CSANRDRDTDTQYF.

On this clonotype: It may be a read error: a sequence one base away is much more abundant. Since no conserved phenylalanine or tryptophan closes the CDR3, a read error is the likely cause. The DNA of the CDR3 is TGTGCCAGCAGTTTAAAGGGGCCAGCCTACGAGCAGTACATC. It is translated as CASSLKGPAYEQYI. V and J are TRBV12-3 or TRBV12-4 and TRBJ2-7; D is possibly TRBD1 (5 bases). The CDR3 sequence is 14 residues long. With 2 bases removed from V and 2 bases from J, the gap between germline ends came to 10 bases.

This clonotype has just a few counts. The rearrangement joins TRBV6-6 to TRBJ1-1, with D unclear. Germline CDR1 is MNHNY and CDR2 is SVGAGI (reference sequence). The CDR3 has 13 residues. The V end was cut by 2 bases, the J end by 7 bases, with 11 bases between. The CDR3 DNA reads as TGTGCCAGCAGTTACCGAACGAATGGTGAAGCTTTCTTT. Translation: CASSYRTNGEAFF.

Only a few counts were recorded for this clonotype. This chain links TRBV28 with TRBJ2-3, with 9 bases matching TRBD2. The germline CDR1 and CDR2 sequences are MDHEN and SYDVKM. Trimming cost V 3 bases and J 0 bases; bases outside gene matches: 7. The CDR3 length is 17 residues. The CDR3 here is CASSFQGLAVSTDTQYF. DNA for the CDR3: TGTGCCAGCAGTTTCCAGGGACTAGCTGTAAGCACAGATACGCAGTATTTT. Drawing the rest from reference TRBV28 and TRBJ2-3, the complete variable domain is DVKVTQSSRYLVKRTGEKVFLECVQDMDHENMFWYRQDPGLGLRLIYFSYDVKMKEKGDIPEGYSVSREKKERFSLILESASTNQTSMYLCASSFQGLAVSTDTQYFGPGTRLTVL.

This clonotype was seen a handful of times. The V call is TRBV7-9, the J call TRBJ2-3; the match to TRBD2 covers 8 bases. CDR1 and CDR2 (germline): SEHNR, FQNEAQ (reference sequence). CDR3 length: 16 residues. Germline trimming cut 5 bases from V and 5 bases from J; bases unmatched to any gene: 12. CDR3 in DNA: TGTGCCAGCAGCACCCGGGGGGGGGCTGGTTTAGATACGCAGTATTTT. Its protein is CASSTRGGAGLDTQYF.

This clonotype was observed many times. This chain uses TRBV7-6 with TRBJ2-2; 8 nucleotides match TRBD2. The CDR3 sequence is 16 residues long. Trimming cost V 1 base and J 5 bases; bases outside gene matches: 6. The germline gives CDR1 SGHVS, CDR2 FNYEAQ. CDR3 amino acids: CASSLGGGLATGELFF. The DNA of the CDR3 is TGTGCCAGCAGCTTAGGGGGAGGACTAGCTACCGGGGAGCTGTTTTTT. Full variable domain (missing parts from reference TRBV7-6 and TRBJ2-2): GAGVSQSPRYKVTKRGQDVALRCDPISGHVSLYWYRQALGQGPEFLTYFNYEAQQDKSGLPNDRFSAERPEGSISTLTIQRTEQRDSAMYRCASSLGGGLATGELFFGEGSRLTVL.

CDR3 bases: TGCAGTGCTCTCGGACTAGCTAGGCACCCCGAGCAGTACTTC. This codes for CSALGLARHPEQYF. The J gene is TRBJ2-7, the V gene TRBV20-1, with 8 bases aligning to TRBD2. V shed 5 bases, J shed 6 bases, and the junction held 12 bases outside the gene matches. The CDR3 is made up of 14 amino acids. In germline, CDR1 is DFQATT, CDR2 SNEGSKA (reference sequence).

This clonotype was seen only a few times. In this CDR3 the conserved last residue, phenylalanine or tryptophan, is missing, so a read error is likely. The rearrangement uses TRBV29-1 and TRBJ1-1; D unresolved. Between the trimmed V and J ends, which lost 4 bases and 1 base, there was a span of 7 bases. The CDR3 is 12 amino acids. Per the germline V gene, CDR1 is SQVTM and CDR2 is ANQGSEA. CDR3 bases: TGCAGCGTTGTGGTGGGGAACACTGAAGCTTTCCTT. Encoded protein: CSVVVGNTEAFL.

This clonotype showed up just a few times. The gene calls are TRBV20-1 and TRBJ2-3, with TRBD2 matching over 9 bases. Unmatched junction bases numbered 6, after V lost 5 bases and J lost 3 bases. The V gene's germline CDR1 is DFQATT and CDR2 SNEGSKA (reference sequence). This CDR3 has 14 residues. CDR3 residues: CSAAHSGSTDTQYF. CDR3 DNA sequence: TGCAGTGCTGCCCATAGCGGGAGTACAGATACGCAGTATTTT.

V is TRBV20-1 and J is TRBJ2-3; D unresolved. The CDR3 is 14 amino acids. Trimming removed 0 bases from V and 6 bases from J, with 13 bases in between. From germline, CDR1 is DFQATT and CDR2 SNEGSKA (reference sequence). The CDR3 DNA follows: TGCAGTGCTAGAGATCCCCCCCCTCGGGATACGCAGTATTTT. It encodes CSARDPPPRDTQYF.

This clonotype has ten or more counts. The chain is built from TRBV4-2 and TRBJ2-2; the match to TRBD2 covers 8 bases. Germline trimming cut 3 bases from V and 0 bases from J; bases unmatched to any gene: 6. Germline V gene sequence: CDR1 LGHNA, CDR2 YNFKEQ. CDR3 size: 17 residues. CDR3 sequence (DNA): TGTGCCAGCAGCCAGTCCGCGCGGGAGGCGAACACCGGGGAGCTGTTTTTT. Protein: CASSQSAREANTGELFF.

This clonotype appeared a few times. The chain carries TRBV3-1 and TRBJ2-1, with a tentative D call TRBD2 (6 bases). Per germline, CDR1 LGHDT and CDR2 YNNKEL (reference sequence). The CDR3 has 16 residues. The V end lost 1 base, the J end lost 5 bases, and 15 bases lay between the germline ends. DNA of the CDR3: TGTGCCAGCAGCCAAGTTGCGGGACGGGGAAACAATGAGCAGTTCTTC. Translation: CASSQVAGRGNNEQFF.